These 15 T cell receptor beta chains came from one sample sequenced in a study of CD8 T cells in ankylosing spondylitis. Each CDR3 protein gets one entry after TCRdb re-called the 5' RACE reads with MiXCR. Among roughly 190,000 distinct CDR3 sequences listed, around 13% were seen once. The sequencing sample was made of blood, either unsorted or a sorted T cell fraction (not recorded which). The source is a male donor with ankylosing spondylitis or in good health (not recorded which).

The chain couples TRBV2 to TRBJ2-5; D gene uncertain. The V end was cut by 10 bases, the J end by 0 bases, with 12 bases between. Germline-derived CDR1 and CDR2 are SNHLY and FYNNEI. The CDR3 spans 13 residues. The CDR3 here is CANLRWYQETQYF. The CDR3 bases are TGTGCCAACCTACGCTGGTACCAAGAGACCCAGTACTTC.

This clonotype was observed a few times. The CDR3 sequence is CASSRLPWTGRMDGYTF. The DNA of the CDR3 is TGCGCCAGCAGCCGATTACCCTGGACAGGGAGGATGGATGGCTACACCTTC. The chain recombines TRBV5-1 with TRBJ1-2; 8 bases map to TRBD1. Germline CDR1 reads SGHRS; CDR2 reads YFSETQ. V trimming: 4 bases; J trimming: 6 bases; junction bases outside the gene matches: 17. The CDR3 consists of 17 residues.

This chain connects TRBV7-9 to TRBJ1-2; the D gene is possibly TRBD1 (5 bases). The CDR3 runs to 17 residues. V was clipped by 8 bases and J by 2 bases, with 24 bases between them. Per the germline V gene, CDR1 is SEHNR and CDR2 is FQNEAQ (reference sequence). DNA for the CDR3: TGTGCCAGCTTTTACGGCCGGGACGGACCGCCCAACTATGGCTACACCTTC. Translation: CASFYGRDGPPNYGYTF.

This clonotype was observed a few times. The rearrangement joins TRBV5-1 to TRBJ2-7; no definite D call. In germline, CDR1 is SGHRS, CDR2 YFSETQ. CDR3 length equals 13 residues. Trimming pared 4 bases from V and 1 base from J, leaving 9 bases between. CDR3 sequence (DNA): TGCGCCAGCAGCCCGGACGTTTCCTACGAGCAGTACTTC. Amino acid sequence: CASSPDVSYEQYF.

V is TRBV6-5 and J is TRBJ1-2, with TRBD1 as a possible D gene (5 bases). The CDR3 has 14 residues. V lost 2 bases and J lost 2, with 9 bases in between. CDR1 is MNHEY, CDR2 SVGAGI, per germline. The CDR3 protein is CASSYRQLNYGYTF. In DNA form, the CDR3 reads TGTGCCAGCAGTTACCGACAGTTAAACTATGGCTACACCTTC.

This clonotype was observed a few times. The gene calls are TRBV4-1 and TRBJ1-6; TRBD1 aligns across 9 bases. The CDR3 extends over 16 amino acids. Unmatched junction bases numbered 6, after V lost 2 bases and J lost 7 bases. From germline, CDR1 is MGHRA and CDR2 YSYEKL. CDR3 amino acids: CASSQSPGQGNSPLHF. As DNA, the CDR3 is TGCGCCAGCAGCCAATCGCCTGGACAGGGGAATTCACCCCTCCACTTT.

The rearrangement uses TRBV11-2 and TRBJ2-1, with 10 bases identical to TRBD2. The CDR3 is 17 residues long. Germline V gene sequence: CDR1 SGHAT, CDR2 FQNNGV. Unmatched junction bases numbered 11, after V lost 6 bases and J lost 3 bases. Here the CDR3 DNA reads TGTGCCAGCAGTTCAGTCCAGCGGGGGGGAGGCTACAATGAGCAGTTCTTC. It codes for CASSSVQRGGGYNEQFF. Together with reference TRBV11-2 and TRBJ2-1, the CDR3 gives the full variable domain: EAGVAQSPRYKIIEKRQSVAFWCNPISGHATLYWYQQILGQGPKLLIQFQNNGVVDDSQLPKDRFSAERLKGVDSTLKIQPAKLEDSAVYLCASSSVQRGGGYNEQFFGPGTRLTVL.

The rearrangement uses TRBV27 and TRBJ2-2; D is uncertain. Trimming took off 7 bases at V and 3 bases at J, with 6 bases between the two ends. The germline CDR1 and CDR2 sequences are MNHEY and SMNVEV (reference sequence). The CDR3 is made up of 12 amino acids. The CDR3 loop is CASTSYTGELFF. CDR3 coding DNA: TGTGCCAGCACCTCTTACACCGGGGAGCTGTTTTTT.

This clonotype was observed a handful of times. The gene calls are TRBV29-1 and TRBJ2-1, with D tentatively TRBD2 (5 bases). Germline V lookup: CDR1 SQVTM, CDR2 ANQGSEA. This CDR3 has 12 residues. The V end lost 3 bases, the J end lost 8 bases, and 11 bases lay between the germline ends. The CDR3, as DNA: TGCAGCGTTGAGGAGCGGTGGGATGAGCAGTTCTTC. It codes for CSVEERWDEQFF.

This clonotype was counted a few times. V is TRBV5-5 and J is TRBJ1-1; no clear D. Germline V CDR1 and CDR2: SGHKS, YYEKEE (reference sequence). V lost 4 bases to trimming and J lost 3 bases, with 16 bases between them. The CDR3 spans 15 residues. The CDR3 DNA is TGTGCCAGCAGCCTAGGACTCGCCCAGGACACTGAAGCTTTCTTT. It specifies CASSLGLAQDTEAFF.

The J gene is TRBJ2-3, the V gene TRBV9; 13 bases agree with TRBD2. Germline V CDR1 and CDR2: SGDLS, YYNGEE. This CDR3 comprises 18 residues. Germline trimming cut 3 bases from V and 4 bases from J; bases unmatched to any gene: 11. As DNA, the CDR3 is TGTGCCAGCAGCGACCCCCTAGGACTAGCGGGAGTGGCAGATACGCAGTATTTT. Its protein product is CASSDPLGLAGVADTQYF. Filled out from reference TRBV9 and TRBJ2-3, the complete variable domain reads DSGVTQTPKHLITATGQRVTLRCSPRSGDLSVYWYQQSLDQGLQFLIQYYNGEERAKGNILERFSAQQFPDLHSELNLSSLELGDSALYFCASSDPLGLAGVADTQYFGPGTRLTVL.

This clonotype was seen more than once but under ten times. The chain carries TRBV4-1 and TRBJ1-1; D possibly corresponds to TRBD1 (6 bases). Deletions cut 0 bases from V and 3 bases from J, with 11 bases between. CDR3 length: 15 residues. CDR1 is MGHRA and CDR2 is YSYEKL in the germline V gene. The chain's CDR3 is CASSQEKGVDTEAFF. CDR3 bases: TGCGCCAGCAGCCAAGAAAAGGGGGTGGACACTGAAGCTTTCTTT.

The chain recombines TRBV7-2 with TRBJ2-1; D is undetermined. The CDR3 consists of 13 residues. V gave up 3 bases and J gave up 5 bases, with 8 bases separating them. Germline CDR1 is SGHTA and CDR2 is FQGNSA. The CDR3 protein is CASSFSLNNEQFF. DNA of the CDR3: TGTGCCAGCAGCTTTAGCCTTAACAATGAGCAGTTCTTC.

This clonotype was seen ten or more times. The chain employs TRBV5-6 and TRBJ2-7, with D hard to call. Germline lookup yields CDR1 SGHDT and CDR2 YYEEEE. The CDR3 is 12 amino acids. Trimming took off 4 bases at V and 0 bases at J, with 5 bases between the two ends. The CDR3 DNA sequence: TGTGCCAGCAGCGCTAGCTCCTACGAGCAGTACTTC. Amino acids: CASSASSYEQYF.

This clonotype was recorded a few times. The J gene is TRBJ2-7, the V gene TRBV5-1, with D possibly matching TRBD1 (5 bases). The V end lost 4 bases, the J end lost 9 bases, and 17 bases lay between the germline ends. The CDR3 has 13 amino acids. Germline lookup yields CDR1 SGHRS and CDR2 YFSETQ. CDR3 protein: CASSGNDRGGQYF. Here the CDR3 DNA reads TGCGCCAGCAGCGGCAACGATAGGGGCGGGCAGTACTTC.